The clone carrying this T cell receptor (beta chain) was detected a few times. Its antigen is unknown. TCRdb analysed the 5' RACE reads with MiXCR anew, one entry per CDR3 protein. The top ten clones hold roughly 15% of a sample with roughly 150,000 distinct CDR3 sequences, roughly 15% of them seen once. These data originate in a study of T-cell memory formation after mild COVID-19. Study-level information: The study found TCR clusters largely donor specific.

Germline assignment: CDR1 SGDLS and CDR2 YYNGEE. Trimming took 0 bases from V and 5 from J; bases not matched to a gene: 18. The CDR3 has 19 residues. Study-level points and caveats: Shrinking CD4+ clones were chiefly CM and EM; CD8+ ones were chiefly EMRA.

This chain links TRBV9 with TRBJ2-5, with 8 positions matching TRBD2. This clonotype was sampled from an adult woman who had mild COVID-19 (a few samples of this study predate the infection). Cell type and time point are not known. Sequenced: PBMCs or a T cell subset sorted from them (not recorded which). Written as DNA, the CDR3 is TGTGCCAGCAGCGTAGGCCCCAGCGGGGCCGGGGGGGGTTCTGAGACCCAGTACTTC. Translation gives CASSVGPSGAGGGSETQYF.